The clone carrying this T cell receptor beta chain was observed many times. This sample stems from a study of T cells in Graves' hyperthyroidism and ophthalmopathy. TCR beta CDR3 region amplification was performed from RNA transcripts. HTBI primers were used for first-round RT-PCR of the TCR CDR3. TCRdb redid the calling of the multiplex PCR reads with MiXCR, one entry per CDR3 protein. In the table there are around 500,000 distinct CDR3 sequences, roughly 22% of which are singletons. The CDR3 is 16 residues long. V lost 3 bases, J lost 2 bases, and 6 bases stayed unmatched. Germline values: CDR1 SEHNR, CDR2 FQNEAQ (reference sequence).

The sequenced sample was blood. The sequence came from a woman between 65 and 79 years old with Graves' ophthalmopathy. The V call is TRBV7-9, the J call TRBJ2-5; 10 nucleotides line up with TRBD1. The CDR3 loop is CASSLGQGPPQETQYF. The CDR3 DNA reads TGTGCCAGCAGCTTGGGACAGGGGCCTCCTCAAGAGACCCAGTACTTC.